This T cell receptor beta chain is from a study of cytomegalovirus exposure and HLA in healthy donors. Regarding the study as a whole: Sequencing likely generated an artifact that appeared as a cluster of highly shared sequence variants. Accurate prediction of most subjects' HLA-A and HLA-B alleles from TCR beta sequences was reported.

It was with 60 Vbeta and 13 Jbeta primers that the PCR ran. Method: immunoSEQ multiplex PCR; TCRdb's copy keeps in-frame clones and lacks some. The sample includes 200,000 or so clones, approximately 80% of them seen just once. V lost 0 bases to trimming and J lost 2 bases; unmatched junction nucleotides: 5. Germline lookup yields CDR1 SGHRS and CDR2 YFSETQ. This CDR3 is built from 15 residues. A word on this clone: The antigen is undetermined.

Sequencing was carried out using PBMCs. V and J are TRBV5-1 and TRBJ2-7; 7 bases are shared with TRBD2. This TCR derives from a woman between 18 and 29 years old in good health and CMV-seropositive. The CDR3 sequence: CASSLGGGRAYEQYF. In DNA, the CDR3 is TGCGCCAGCAGCTTGGGGGGGGGACGAGCCTACGAGCAGTACTTC.